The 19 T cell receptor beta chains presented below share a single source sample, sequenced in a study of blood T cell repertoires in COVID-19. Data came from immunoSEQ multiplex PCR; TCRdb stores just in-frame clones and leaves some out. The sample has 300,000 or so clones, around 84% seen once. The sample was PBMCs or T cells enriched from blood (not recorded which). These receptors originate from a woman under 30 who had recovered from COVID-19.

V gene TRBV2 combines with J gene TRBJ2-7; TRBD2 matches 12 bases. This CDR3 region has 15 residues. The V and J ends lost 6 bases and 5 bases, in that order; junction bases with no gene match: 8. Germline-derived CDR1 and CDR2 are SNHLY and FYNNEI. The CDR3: CASSQLTSGSHEQYF. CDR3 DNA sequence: TGTGCCAGCAGCCAACTGACTAGCGGGAGCCACGAGCAGTACTTC.

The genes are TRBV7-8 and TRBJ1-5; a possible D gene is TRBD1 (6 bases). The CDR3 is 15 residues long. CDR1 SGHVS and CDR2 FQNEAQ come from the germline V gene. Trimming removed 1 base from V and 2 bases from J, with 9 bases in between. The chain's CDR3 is CASSLGQAGNQPQHF. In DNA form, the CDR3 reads TGTGCCAGCAGCTTAGGACAGGCGGGCAATCAGCCCCAGCATTTT.

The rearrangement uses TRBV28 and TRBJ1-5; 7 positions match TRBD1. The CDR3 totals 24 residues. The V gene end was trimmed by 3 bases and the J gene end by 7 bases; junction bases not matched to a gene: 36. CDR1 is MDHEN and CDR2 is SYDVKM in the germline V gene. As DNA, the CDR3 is TGTGCCAGCAGTTTGTTATCCCTCATTATTCATCGCCGGACAGGTCCCTACATCGGGCAGCCCCAGCATTTT. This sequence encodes CASSLLSLIIHRRTGPYIGQPQHF.

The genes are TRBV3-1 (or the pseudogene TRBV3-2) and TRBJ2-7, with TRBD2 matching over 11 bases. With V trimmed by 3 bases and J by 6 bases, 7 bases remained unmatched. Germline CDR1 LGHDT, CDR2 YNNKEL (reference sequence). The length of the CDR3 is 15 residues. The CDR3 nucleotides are TGTGCCAGCAGCCAGTTATCCGGGACTAGCGGCGAGCAGTACTTC. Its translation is CASSQLSGTSGEQYF.

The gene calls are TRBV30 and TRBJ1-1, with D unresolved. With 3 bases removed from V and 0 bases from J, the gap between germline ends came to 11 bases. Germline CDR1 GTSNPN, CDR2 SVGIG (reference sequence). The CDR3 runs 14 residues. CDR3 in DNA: TGTGCCTGGAGGTACAGTCAGGTGAACACTGAAGCTTTCTTT. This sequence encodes CAWRYSQVNTEAFF. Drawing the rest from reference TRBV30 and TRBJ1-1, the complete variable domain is SQTIHQWPATLVQPVGSPLSLECTVEGTSNPNLYWYRQAAGRGLQLLFYSVGIGQISSEVPQNLSASRPQDRQFILSSKKLLLSDSGFYLCAWRYSQVNTEAFFGQGTRLTVV.

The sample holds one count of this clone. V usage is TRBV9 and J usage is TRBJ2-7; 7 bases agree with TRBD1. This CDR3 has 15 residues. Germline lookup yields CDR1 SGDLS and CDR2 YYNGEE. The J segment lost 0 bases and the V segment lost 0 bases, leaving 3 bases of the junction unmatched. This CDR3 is CASSVATGVSYEQYF. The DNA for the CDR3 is TGTGCCAGCAGCGTAGCTACAGGGGTCTCCTACGAGCAGTACTTC.

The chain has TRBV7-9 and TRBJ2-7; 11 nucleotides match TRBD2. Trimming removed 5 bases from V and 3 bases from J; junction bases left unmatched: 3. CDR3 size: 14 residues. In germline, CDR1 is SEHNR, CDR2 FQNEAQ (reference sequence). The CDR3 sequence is CASSITSGSYEQYF. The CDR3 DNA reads TGTGCCAGCAGCATTACTAGCGGGAGCTACGAGCAGTACTTC.

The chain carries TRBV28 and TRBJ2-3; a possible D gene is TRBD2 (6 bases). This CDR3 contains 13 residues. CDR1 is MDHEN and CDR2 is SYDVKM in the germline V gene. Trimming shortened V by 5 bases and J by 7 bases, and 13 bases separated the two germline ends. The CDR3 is CASSLAPRNTQYF. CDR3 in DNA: TGTGCCAGCAGTCTAGCGCCAAGAAATACGCAGTATTTT.

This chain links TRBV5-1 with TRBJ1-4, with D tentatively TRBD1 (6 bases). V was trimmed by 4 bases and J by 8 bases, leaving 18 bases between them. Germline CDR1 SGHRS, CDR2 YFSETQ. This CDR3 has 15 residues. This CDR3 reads CASSPEGVGNEKLFF. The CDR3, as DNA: TGCGCCAGCAGCCCCGAGGGGGTGGGGAACGAAAAACTGTTTTTT.

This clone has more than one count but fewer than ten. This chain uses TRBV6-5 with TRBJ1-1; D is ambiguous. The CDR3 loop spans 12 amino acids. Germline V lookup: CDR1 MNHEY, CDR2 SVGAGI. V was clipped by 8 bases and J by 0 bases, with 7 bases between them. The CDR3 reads CASSSMNTEAFF. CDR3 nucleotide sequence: TGTGCCAGCTCTAGCATGAACACTGAAGCTTTCTTT.

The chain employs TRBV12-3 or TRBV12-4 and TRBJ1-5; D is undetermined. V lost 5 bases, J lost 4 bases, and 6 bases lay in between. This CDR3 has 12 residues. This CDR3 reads CASSPGNQPQHF. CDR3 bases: TGTGCCAGCAGTCCAGGTAATCAGCCCCAGCATTTT.

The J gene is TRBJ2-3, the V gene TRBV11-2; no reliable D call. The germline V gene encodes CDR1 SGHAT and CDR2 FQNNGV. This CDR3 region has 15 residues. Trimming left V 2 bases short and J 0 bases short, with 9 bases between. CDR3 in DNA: TGTGCCAGCAGCTTACCCCCGGTTAGCACAGATACGCAGTATTTT. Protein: CASSLPPVSTDTQYF.

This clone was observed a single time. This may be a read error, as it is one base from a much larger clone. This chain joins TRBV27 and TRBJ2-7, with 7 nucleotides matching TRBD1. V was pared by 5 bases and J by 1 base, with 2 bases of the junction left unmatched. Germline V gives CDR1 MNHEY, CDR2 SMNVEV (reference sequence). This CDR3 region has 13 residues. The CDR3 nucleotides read TGTGCCAGCAGTCGGGACAGTTCCTACGAGCAGTACTTC. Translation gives CASSRDSSYEQYF.

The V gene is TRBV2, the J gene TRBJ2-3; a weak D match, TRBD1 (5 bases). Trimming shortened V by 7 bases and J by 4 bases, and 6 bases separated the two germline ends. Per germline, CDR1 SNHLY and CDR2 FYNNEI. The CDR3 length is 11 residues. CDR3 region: CASKGADTQYF. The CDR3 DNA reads TGTGCCAGCAAAGGGGCAGATACGCAGTATTTT.

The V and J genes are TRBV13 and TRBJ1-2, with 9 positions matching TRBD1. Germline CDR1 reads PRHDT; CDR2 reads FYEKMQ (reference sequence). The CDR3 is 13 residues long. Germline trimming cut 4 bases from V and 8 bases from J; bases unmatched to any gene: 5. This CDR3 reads CASSSGTGKGYTF. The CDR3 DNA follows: TGTGCCAGCAGCTCTGGGACAGGGAAAGGCTACACCTTC.

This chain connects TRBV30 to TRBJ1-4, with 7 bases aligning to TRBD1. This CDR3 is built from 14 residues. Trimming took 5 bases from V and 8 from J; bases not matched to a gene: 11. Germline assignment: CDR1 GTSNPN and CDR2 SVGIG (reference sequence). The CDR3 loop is CAWGGGTDLEKLFF. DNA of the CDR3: TGTGCCTGGGGAGGGGGGACAGACCTAGAAAAACTGTTTTTT.

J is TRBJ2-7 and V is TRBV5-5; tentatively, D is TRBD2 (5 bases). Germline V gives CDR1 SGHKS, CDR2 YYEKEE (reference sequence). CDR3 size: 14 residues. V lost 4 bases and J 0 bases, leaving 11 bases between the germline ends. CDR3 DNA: TGTGCCAGCAGCGCGGGCGACTTCTCCTACGAGCAGTACTTC. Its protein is CASSAGDFSYEQYF.

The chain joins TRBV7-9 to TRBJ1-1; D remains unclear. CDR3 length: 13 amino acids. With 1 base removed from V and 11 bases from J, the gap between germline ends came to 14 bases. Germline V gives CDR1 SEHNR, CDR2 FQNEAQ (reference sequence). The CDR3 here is CASSLDSSRGAFF. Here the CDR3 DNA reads TGTGCCAGCAGCTTAGATAGTTCCAGAGGGGCTTTCTTT.

Here the CDR3 reads CASSPGSGANVLTF. The CDR3 DNA is TGTGCCAGCAGTCCGGGGTCTGGGGCCAACGTCCTGACTTTC. The rearrangement joins TRBV19 to TRBJ2-6; D might be TRBD2 (5 bases). This CDR3 contains 14 residues. V lost 9 bases to trimming and J lost 1 base, with 10 bases between them. Germline V lookup: CDR1 LNHDA, CDR2 SQIVND (reference sequence).